This passage covers 26 T cell receptor beta chains from one sample sequenced in a study of blood T cells in healthy people across ages. Using a J-beta primer mix together with a sample-barcoded 5' primer, a second PCR was run for about 6 to 11 cycles. MiXCR was run by TCRdb on the 5' RACE reads, yielding one entry per CDR3 protein. The data contain 450,000 to 600,000 distinct CDR3 sequences, roughly a quarter of them singletons. This sample was also put to use in a study of T cells of mothers and their children.

Material for sequencing was blood. The receptors shown here come from a boy between 2 and 15 years old in good health.

The chain has TRBV6-2 or TRBV6-3 and TRBJ2-5; D ambiguous. The DNA end is a closer match to TRBJ2-1, so the J assignment may be wrong. The CDR3 has 11 amino acids. Germline values: CDR1 MNHEY, CDR2 SVGEGT. The CDR3 protein is CASSYVRNQFF. The CDR3, as DNA: TGTGCCAGCAGTTACGTCAGAAACCAGTTCTTC.

This clonotype was counted only a few times. The V gene is TRBV2, the J gene TRBJ2-1; the D is unclear. TRBJ2-5 explains the end of the DNA better; the J call may be wrong. The CDR3 is 14 residues long. Germline V gene lookup returns CDR1 SNHLY and CDR2 FYNNEI. The CDR3 region has the DNA TGTGCCAGCAGTGAAAAAACATTACAAGAGACCCAGTACTTC. Protein: CASSEKTLQETQYF.

As to this clonotype: A much larger clone differs from this one at a single base, so this may be a read error. The CDR3 nucleotides are TGTGCCAGCAGTTCGTTCGAGACCCAGTACTTC. Its translation is CASSSFETQYF. The chain combines TRBV12-3 or TRBV12-4 with TRBJ2-1, with D hard to call. TRBJ2-5 explains the end of the DNA better; the J call may be wrong. The length of the CDR3 is 11 residues.

The rearrangement links TRBV12-3 or TRBV12-4 to TRBJ2-1, with a tentative D call TRBD2 (5 bases). The length of the CDR3 is 11 residues. V shed 6 bases and J shed 10 bases, with 10 bases lying between them. For the CDR3, the DNA is TGTGCCAGCAGGAGGGAAGGAGAGCAGTTCTTC. Amino acid sequence: CASRREGEQFF.

DNA for the CDR3: TGCAGTGCTTCGCTAGGAGACTATGGCTACACCTTC. Its translation: CSASLGDYGYTF. The chain links TRBV20-1 to TRBJ1-2; D unclear. The CDR3 has 12 residues. V shed 5 bases and J shed 3 bases, with 10 bases lying between them. Germline V gene sequence: CDR1 DFQATT, CDR2 SNEGSKA (reference sequence).

The CDR3 coding sequence is TGTGCCAGCAGCCCTACGGGCGGAGGCGGTCACCGGGAGGAGCAGTACTTC. This translates into CASSPTGGGGHREEQYF. The rearrangement joins TRBV7-9 to TRBJ2-1, with TRBD2 as a possible D gene (6 bases). The J call is in doubt because the DNA end fits TRBJ2-7 better. Germline CDR1 SEHNR, CDR2 FQNEAQ (reference sequence). The CDR3 runs 17 residues.

This chain joins TRBV4-3 and TRBJ2-5, with a weak D call TRBD1 (6 bases). The assigned J gene may be wrong: the sequence end matches TRBJ2-7 better. Germline lookup yields CDR1 LGHNA and CDR2 YSLEER. This CDR3 has 15 amino acids. Here the CDR3 reads CASSQDFLQGYEQYF. Here the CDR3 DNA reads TGCGCCAGCAGCCAAGATTTCCTACAGGGCTACGAGCAGTACTTC.

This chain connects TRBV18 to TRBJ1-3; 7 bases align to TRBD1. This CDR3 is 17 amino acids long. Germline assignment: CDR1 KGHSH and CDR2 LQKENI. With 3 bases clipped from V and 2 bases from J, the junction kept 10 bases outside the gene matches. The DNA for the CDR3 is TGTGCCAGCTCACCTACCCCGGGACAGCCTCCTGGAAACACCATATATTTT. Translating gives CASSPTPGQPPGNTIYF. Full variable domain (outside the CDR3, taken from reference TRBV18 and TRBJ1-3): NAGVMQNPRHLVRRRGQEARLRCSPMKGHSHVYWYRQLPEEGLKFMVYLQKENIIDESGMPKERFSAEFPKEGPSILRIQQVVRGDSAAYFCASSPTPGQPPGNTIYFGEGSWLTVV.

V gene TRBV2 combines with J gene TRBJ2-2; no clear D. Trimming removed 2 bases from V and 8 bases from J, with 15 bases in between. Germline lookup yields CDR1 SNHLY and CDR2 FYNNEI. The CDR3 consists of 15 residues. The CDR3 sequence is CASSERRQLGGELFF. For the CDR3, the DNA is TGTGCCAGCAGTGAACGGCGCCAACTGGGGGGGGAGCTGTTTTTT.

In this sample, this clonotype turned up a few times. The chain employs TRBV10-3 and TRBJ2-5; D remains unclear. The germline V gene has CDR1 ENHRY and CDR2 SYGVKD. Between the trimmed V and J ends, which lost 3 bases and 4 bases, there was a span of 3 bases. This CDR3 contains 11 residues. CDR3 sequence: CAISDRETQYF. The CDR3 region has the DNA TGTGCCATCAGTGATCGAGAGACCCAGTACTTC.

V usage is TRBV11-3 and J usage is TRBJ1-2, with D possibly matching TRBD1 (5 bases). Germline lookup yields CDR1 SGHNT and CDR2 YENEEA. V lost 6 bases, J lost 13 bases, and 21 bases lay in between. CDR3 length: 13 residues. For the CDR3, the DNA is TGTGCCAGCAGTTCCACGGGACGGGGCCCTCTCACCTTC. Encoded protein: CASSSTGRGPLTF.

The rearrangement links TRBV10-3 to TRBJ2-6; no firm D call. The germline V gene has CDR1 ENHRY and CDR2 SYGVKD. The CDR3 is 14 amino acids. Trimming removed 4 bases from V and 2 bases from J, with 6 bases in between. The CDR3: CAISGVAGANVLTF. The CDR3 coding sequence is TGTGCCATCAGTGGAGTGGCTGGGGCCAACGTCCTGACTTTC.

V and J are TRBV20-1 and TRBJ1-5; D ambiguous. This CDR3 region has 13 residues. V lost 0 bases and J lost 6, with 9 bases in between. Germline V CDR1 and CDR2: DFQATT, SNEGSKA (reference sequence). CDR3 DNA sequence: TGCAGTGCTAGAGATCAGGCCGGTCAGCCCCAGCATTTT. Residues: CSARDQAGQPQHF.

This clonotype was detected many times. The rearrangement links TRBV9 to TRBJ2-7; D remains ambiguous. V lost 0 bases and J lost 3, with 10 bases in between. The CDR3 sequence is 14 residues long. In germline, CDR1 is SGDLS, CDR2 YYNGEE. CDR3 residues: CASSVGANGYEQYF. CDR3 nucleotide sequence: TGTGCCAGCAGCGTAGGAGCAAACGGCTACGAGCAGTACTTC. Filled out from reference TRBV9 and TRBJ2-7, the complete variable domain reads DSGVTQTPKHLITATGQRVTLRCSPRSGDLSVYWYQQSLDQGLQFLIQYYNGEERAKGNILERFSAQQFPDLHSELNLSSLELGDSALYFCASSVGANGYEQYFGPGTRLTVT.

There are a few counts of this clonotype. The chain is built from TRBV2 and TRBJ2-1; 10 nucleotides agree with TRBD2. The CDR3 consists of 16 residues. The V segment lost 2 bases and the J segment 4 bases; nucleotides outside the gene matches: 5. The germline CDR1 and CDR2 sequences are SNHLY and FYNNEI. DNA of the CDR3: TGTGCCAGCAGTGAAAGAGCGGGAGGGCCTTACAATGAGCAGTTCTTC. Translation: CASSERAGGPYNEQFF.

This chain uses TRBV21-1 with TRBJ2-7; the table's D call, TRBD2, has no DNA check behind it. TRBV21-1 is described as a pseudogene. CDR3 length equals 17 residues. The CDR3 protein is CASSKVIAGLTYYEQYF. Written as DNA, the CDR3 is TGTGCCAGCAGCAAGGTTATAGCGGGCCTAACCTATTACGAGCAGTACTTC.

A note on this clonotype: Just one base apart from a much larger clone, this may be a read error. This chain uses TRBV4-3 with TRBJ1-2; maybe TRBD1 (5 bases). Germline CDR1 reads LGHNA; CDR2 reads YSLEER. This CDR3 is 14 amino acids long. The CDR3 reads CANSPRRVGFGYTF. The CDR3 DNA follows: TGCGCCAACAGCCCGCGCAGGGTGGGGTTTGGCTACACCTTC.

This sequence joins TRBV3-1 and TRBJ1-1; D perhaps matches TRBD1 (5 bases). CDR3 length: 14 amino acids. Trimming removed 1 base from V and 5 bases from J, with 11 bases in between. Germline V CDR1 and CDR2: LGHDT, YNNKEL (reference sequence). This CDR3 reads CASSQGGGATEAFF. DNA of the CDR3: TGTGCCAGCAGCCAAGGGGGAGGGGCGACTGAAGCTTTCTTT.

This chain joins TRBV7-2 and TRBJ2-1; no reliable D call. The germline V gene encodes CDR1 SGHTA and CDR2 FQGNSA. The CDR3 sequence is 11 residues long. V lost 7 bases to trimming and J lost 5 bases, with 6 bases between them. The CDR3 DNA reads TGTGCCAGCACTACCCACAATGAGCAGTTCTTC. Protein sequence: CASTTHNEQFF.

The gene calls are TRBV20-1 and TRBJ2-1; 7 bases are shared with TRBD2. The junction had 4 bases not matched to a gene; V was cut back by 2 bases and J by 3 bases. CDR3 length: 14 amino acids. Looked up from germline, CDR1 is DFQATT and CDR2 is SNEGSKA (reference sequence). The CDR3 DNA follows: TGCAGTGCTAGACAGCGGGAAAACTACAATGAGCAGTTCTTC. Residues: CSARQRENYNEQFF.

This clonotype was counted a few times. V usage is TRBV7-2 and J usage is TRBJ2-3, with D perhaps matching TRBD2 (6 bases). The CDR3 has 13 amino acids. Germline CDR1 reads SGHTA; CDR2 reads FQGNSA. V gave up 7 bases and J gave up 5 bases, with 13 bases separating them. The CDR3 coding sequence is TGTGCCAGCACCTTCGGGGGAGAAGATACGCAGTATTTT. It specifies CASTFGGEDTQYF. Based on the CDR3 plus reference TRBV7-2 and TRBJ2-3, the full variable domain is GAGVSQSPSNKVTEKGKDVELRCDPISGHTALYWYRQSLGQGLEFLIYFQGNSAPDKSGLPSDRFSAERTGGSVSTLTIQRTQQEDSAVYLCASTFGGEDTQYFGPGTRLTVL.

This rearrangement joins TRBV7-2 to TRBJ2-5; D gene unclear. The germline V gene has CDR1 SGHTA and CDR2 FQGNSA. The CDR3 has 15 residues. V was cut by 4 bases and J by 2 bases, with 14 bases left in between. The CDR3 here is CASSSDGRSQETQYF. CDR3 coding DNA: TGTGCCAGCAGCTCGGACGGACGATCGCAAGAGACCCAGTACTTC. The whole variable domain, filled in from reference TRBV7-2 and TRBJ2-5, reads GAGVSQSPSNKVTEKGKDVELRCDPISGHTALYWYRQSLGQGLEFLIYFQGNSAPDKSGLPSDRFSAERTGGSVSTLTIQRTQQEDSAVYLCASSSDGRSQETQYFGPGTRLLVL.

This clonotype appeared a few times. The chain couples TRBV20-1 to TRBJ2-7; TRBD1 agrees at 10 bases. Germline-derived CDR1 and CDR2 are DFQATT and SNEGSKA (reference sequence). This CDR3 comprises 14 residues. J was trimmed by 5 bases and V by 5 bases; bases with no gene match: 9. The CDR3 reads CSADRDRGRNEQYF. The CDR3 nucleotides are TGCAGTGCTGACCGGGACAGGGGTAGAAACGAGCAGTACTTC.

V gene TRBV6-2 or TRBV6-3 combines with J gene TRBJ2-1; D is possibly TRBD2 (6 bases). The V gene's germline CDR1 is MNHEY and CDR2 SVGEGT. This CDR3 is 14 amino acids long. Trimming removed 7 bases at V and 6 bases at J, with 16 bases between. The CDR3: CASTSGTRTNEQFF. Here the CDR3 DNA reads TGTGCCAGCACATCCGGGACTCGGACCAATGAGCAGTTCTTC.

This clonotype has a handful of counts. This chain connects TRBV9 to TRBJ2-5; 7 nucleotides line up with TRBD2. The J call is doubtful: the DNA matches TRBJ2-7 better. The CDR3 has 15 amino acids. Germline CDR1 and CDR2: SGDLS and YYNGEE. The CDR3 DNA is TGTGCCAGCAGCGGTAGCGGGTCTCCCTCCTACGAGCAGTACTTC. Translation gives CASSGSGSPSYEQYF.

This clonotype was counted between two and nine times. The chain is built from TRBV12-3 or TRBV12-4 and TRBJ1-2; TRBD1 aligns across 7 bases. The CDR3 is 16 amino acids. The V segment lost 1 base and the J segment 6 bases; nucleotides outside the gene matches: 11. The CDR3 DNA is TGTGCCAGCAGTTTAGGGGTTACAGGGGCCGCCAATGGCTACACCTTC. Translating it yields CASSLGVTGAANGYTF.